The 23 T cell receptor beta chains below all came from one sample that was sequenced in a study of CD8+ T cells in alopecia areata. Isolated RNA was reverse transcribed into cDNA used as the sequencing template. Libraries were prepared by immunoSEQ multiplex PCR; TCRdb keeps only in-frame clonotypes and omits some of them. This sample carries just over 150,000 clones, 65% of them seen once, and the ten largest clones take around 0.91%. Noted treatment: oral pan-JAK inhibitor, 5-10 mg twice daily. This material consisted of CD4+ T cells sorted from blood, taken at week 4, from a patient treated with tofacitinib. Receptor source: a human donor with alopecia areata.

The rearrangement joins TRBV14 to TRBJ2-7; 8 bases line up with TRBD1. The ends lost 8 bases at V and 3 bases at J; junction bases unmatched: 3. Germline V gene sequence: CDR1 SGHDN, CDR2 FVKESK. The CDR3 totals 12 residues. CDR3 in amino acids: CASSGTGYEQYF. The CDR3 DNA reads TGTGCCAGCTCAGGGACAGGCTACGAGCAGTACTTC.

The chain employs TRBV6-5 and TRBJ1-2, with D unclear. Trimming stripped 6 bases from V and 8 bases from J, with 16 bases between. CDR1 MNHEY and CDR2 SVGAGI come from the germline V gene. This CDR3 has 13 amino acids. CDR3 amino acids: CASSGLGLFGYTF. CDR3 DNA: TGTGCCAGCAGCGGTCTTGGCCTCTTCGGCTACACCTTC.

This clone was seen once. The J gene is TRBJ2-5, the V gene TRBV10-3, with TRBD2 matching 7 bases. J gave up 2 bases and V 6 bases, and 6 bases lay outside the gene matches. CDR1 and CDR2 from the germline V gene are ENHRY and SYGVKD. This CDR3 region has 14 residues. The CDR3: CAISRGGLQETQYF. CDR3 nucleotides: TGTGCCATCAGCCGCGGGGGACTACAAGAGACCCAGTACTTC.

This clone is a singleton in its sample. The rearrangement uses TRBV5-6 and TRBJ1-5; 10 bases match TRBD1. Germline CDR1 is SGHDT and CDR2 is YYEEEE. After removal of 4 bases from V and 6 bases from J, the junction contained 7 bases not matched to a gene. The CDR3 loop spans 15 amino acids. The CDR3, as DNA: TGTGCCAGCAGCCCCAGGACAGGGGGTGGTCAGCCCCAGCATTTT. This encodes CASSPRTGGGQPQHF. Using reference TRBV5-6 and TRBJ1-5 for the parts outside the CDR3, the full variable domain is DAGVTQSPTHLIKTRGQQVTLRCSPKSGHDTVSWYQQALGQGPQFIFQYYEEEERQRGNFPDRFSGHQFPNYSSELNVNALLLGDSALYLCASSPRTGGGQPQHFGDGTRLSIL.

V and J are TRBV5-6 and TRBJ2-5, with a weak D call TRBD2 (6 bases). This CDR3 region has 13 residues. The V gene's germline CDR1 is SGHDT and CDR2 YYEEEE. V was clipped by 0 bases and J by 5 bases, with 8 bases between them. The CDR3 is CASSLAGRETQYF. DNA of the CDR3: TGTGCCAGCAGCTTGGCAGGGAGGGAGACCCAGTACTTC.

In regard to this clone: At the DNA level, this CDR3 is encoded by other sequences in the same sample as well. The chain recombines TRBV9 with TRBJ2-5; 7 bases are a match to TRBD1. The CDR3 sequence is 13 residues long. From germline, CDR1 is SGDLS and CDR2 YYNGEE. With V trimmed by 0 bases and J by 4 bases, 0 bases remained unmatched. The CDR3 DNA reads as TGTGCCAGCAGCGTAGCAGGGGGAGAGACCCAGTACTTC. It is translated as CASSVAGGETQYF.

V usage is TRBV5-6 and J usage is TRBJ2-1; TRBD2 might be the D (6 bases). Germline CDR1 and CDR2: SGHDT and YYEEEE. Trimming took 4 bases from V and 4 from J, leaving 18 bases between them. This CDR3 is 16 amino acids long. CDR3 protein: CASSPGGGIPYNEQFF. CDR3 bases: TGTGCCAGCAGCCCTGGTGGAGGGATCCCATACAATGAGCAGTTCTTC.

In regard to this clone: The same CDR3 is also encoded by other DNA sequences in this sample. CDR3 loop: CSVDQGETQYF. CDR3 DNA: TGCAGCGTTGATCAGGGGGAGACCCAGTACTTC. This sequence joins TRBV29-1 and TRBJ2-5, with a tentative D call TRBD1 (6 bases). Trimming shortened V by 3 bases and J by 5 bases, and 7 bases separated the two germline ends. Germline V lookup: CDR1 SQVTM, CDR2 ANQGSEA. This CDR3 is 11 amino acids long.

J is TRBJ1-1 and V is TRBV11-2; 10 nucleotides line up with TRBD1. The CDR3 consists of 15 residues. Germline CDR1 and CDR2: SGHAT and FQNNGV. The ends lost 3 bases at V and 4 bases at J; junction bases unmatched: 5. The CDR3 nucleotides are TGTGCCAGCAGCTTGACAGGGGGCTGGGCCACTGAAGCTTTCTTT. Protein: CASSLTGGWATEAFF.

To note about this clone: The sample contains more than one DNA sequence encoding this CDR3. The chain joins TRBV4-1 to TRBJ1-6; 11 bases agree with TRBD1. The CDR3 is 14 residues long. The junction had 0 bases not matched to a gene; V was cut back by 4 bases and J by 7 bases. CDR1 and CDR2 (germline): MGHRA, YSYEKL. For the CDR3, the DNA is TGCGCCAGCAGCCGGGACAGGGGGAATTCACCCCTCCACTTT. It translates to CASSRDRGNSPLHF.

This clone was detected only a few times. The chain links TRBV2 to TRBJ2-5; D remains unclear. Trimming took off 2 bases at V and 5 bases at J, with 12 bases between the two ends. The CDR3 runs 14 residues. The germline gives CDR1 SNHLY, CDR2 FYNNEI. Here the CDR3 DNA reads TGTGCCAGCAGTGAAACGCCTCTGGGGGAGACCCAGTACTTC. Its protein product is CASSETPLGETQYF.

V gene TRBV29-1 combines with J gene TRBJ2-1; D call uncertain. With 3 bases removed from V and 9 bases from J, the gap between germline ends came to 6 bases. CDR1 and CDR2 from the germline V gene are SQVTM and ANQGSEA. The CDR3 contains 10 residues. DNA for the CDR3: TGCAGCGTTGATGTTATTGAGCAGTTCTTC. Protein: CSVDVIEQFF.

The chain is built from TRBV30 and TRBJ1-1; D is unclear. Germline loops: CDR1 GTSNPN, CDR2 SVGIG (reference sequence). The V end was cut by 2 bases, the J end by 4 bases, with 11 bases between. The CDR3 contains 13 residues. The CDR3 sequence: CAWSRILGTEAFF. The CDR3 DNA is TGTGCCTGGAGTCGTATATTAGGCACTGAAGCTTTCTTT.

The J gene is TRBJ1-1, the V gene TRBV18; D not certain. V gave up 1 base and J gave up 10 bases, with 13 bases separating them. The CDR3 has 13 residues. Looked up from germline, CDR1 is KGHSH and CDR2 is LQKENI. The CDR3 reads CASSPRTNERAFF. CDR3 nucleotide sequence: TGTGCCAGCTCACCACGGACCAACGAAAGAGCTTTCTTT.

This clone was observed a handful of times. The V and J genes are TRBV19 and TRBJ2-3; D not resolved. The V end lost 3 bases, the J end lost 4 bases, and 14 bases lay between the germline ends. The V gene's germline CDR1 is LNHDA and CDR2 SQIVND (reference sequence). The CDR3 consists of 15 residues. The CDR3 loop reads CASSIGPGSADTQYF. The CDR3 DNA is TGTGCCAGTAGTATTGGCCCCGGCAGCGCAGATACGCAGTATTTT.

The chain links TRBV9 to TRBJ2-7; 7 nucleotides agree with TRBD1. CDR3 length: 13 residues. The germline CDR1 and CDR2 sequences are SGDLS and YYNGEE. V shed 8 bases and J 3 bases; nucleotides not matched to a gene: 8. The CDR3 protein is CASPSGQLYEQYF. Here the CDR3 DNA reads TGTGCCAGTCCTTCGGGACAGCTCTACGAGCAGTACTTC.

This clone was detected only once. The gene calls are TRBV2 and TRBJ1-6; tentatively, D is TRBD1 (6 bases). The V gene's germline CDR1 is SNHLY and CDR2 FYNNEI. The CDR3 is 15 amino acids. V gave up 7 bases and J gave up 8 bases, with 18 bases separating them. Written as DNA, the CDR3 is TGTGCCAGCACCCCCGGGGGCAGCCAGCATTCACCCCTCCACTTT. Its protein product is CASTPGGSQHSPLHF.

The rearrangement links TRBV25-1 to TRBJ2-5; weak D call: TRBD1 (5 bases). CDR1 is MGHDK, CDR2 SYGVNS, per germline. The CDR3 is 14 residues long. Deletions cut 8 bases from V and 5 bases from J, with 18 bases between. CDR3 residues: CASEGGGAGETQYF. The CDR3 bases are TGTGCCAGCGAAGGTGGTGGGGCAGGGGAGACCCAGTACTTC.

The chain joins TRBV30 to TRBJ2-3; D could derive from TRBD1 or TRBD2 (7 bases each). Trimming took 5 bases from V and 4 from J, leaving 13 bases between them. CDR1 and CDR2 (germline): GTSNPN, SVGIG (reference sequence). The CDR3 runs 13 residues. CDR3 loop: CAWVQGGADTQYF. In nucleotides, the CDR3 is TGTGCCTGGGTTCAGGGGGGGGCAGATACGCAGTATTTT.

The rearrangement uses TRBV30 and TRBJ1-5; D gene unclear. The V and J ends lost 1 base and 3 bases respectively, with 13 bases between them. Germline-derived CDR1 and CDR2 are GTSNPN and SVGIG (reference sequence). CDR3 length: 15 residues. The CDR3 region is CAWSASDGVNQPQHF. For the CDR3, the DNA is TGTGCCTGGAGTGCCTCGGACGGAGTCAATCAGCCCCAGCATTTT.

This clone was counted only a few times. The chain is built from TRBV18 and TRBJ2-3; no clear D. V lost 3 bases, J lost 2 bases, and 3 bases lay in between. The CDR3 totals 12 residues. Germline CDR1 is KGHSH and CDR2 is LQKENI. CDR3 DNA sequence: TGTGCCAGCTCACCTTTCACAGATACGCAGTATTTT. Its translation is CASSPFTDTQYF.

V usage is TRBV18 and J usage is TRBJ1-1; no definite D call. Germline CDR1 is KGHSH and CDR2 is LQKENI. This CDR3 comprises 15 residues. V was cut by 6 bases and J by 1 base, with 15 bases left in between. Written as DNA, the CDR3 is TGTGCCAGCTCCCAGGCGATGGACCGGAACACTGAAGCTTTCTTT. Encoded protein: CASSQAMDRNTEAFF.

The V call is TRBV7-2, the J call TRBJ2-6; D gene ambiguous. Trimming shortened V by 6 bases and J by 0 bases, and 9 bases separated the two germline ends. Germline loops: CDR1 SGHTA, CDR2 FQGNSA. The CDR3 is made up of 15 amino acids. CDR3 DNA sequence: TGTGCCAGCAGGCCAGAGTACTCTGGGGCCAACGTCCTGACTTTC. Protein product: CASRPEYSGANVLTF. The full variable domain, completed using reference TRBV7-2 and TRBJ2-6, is GAGVSQSPSNKVTEKGKDVELRCDPISGHTALYWYRQSLGQGLEFLIYFQGNSAPDKSGLPSDRFSAERTGGSVSTLTIQRTQQEDSAVYLCASRPEYSGANVLTFGAGSRLTVL.